These T cell receptor beta chains were read from a single sample in a study of blood T cell repertoires in COVID-19. Here immunoSEQ multiplex PCR was the method, and the copy in TCRdb shows in-frame clones only, minus some. The sample lists 150,000 to 200,000 clones; 70% to 80% were seen once. The sequenced material came from PBMCs or T cells enriched from blood (not recorded which). These receptors came from a woman aged 45-65 years who had recovered from COVID-19. CDR3s include the opening cysteine and the closing phenylalanine or tryptophan. The D gene is left open where the match is weak. Rows may omit the clone size; those that give it use once, few, many or a size class.

abundance,j_gene,v_gene,d_gene,CDR3nt,CDR3aa
-,TRBJ2-3,TRBV5-1,-,TGCGCCAGCAGCTCACCTAACAGGCTTAGCACAGATACGCAGTATTTT,CASSSPNRLSTDTQYF
-,TRBJ2-1,TRBV4-1,TRBD2,TGCGCCAGCAGCCCGACTAGCGGGCCTTTTTACAATGAGCAGTTCTTC,CASSPTSGPFYNEQFF
-,TRBJ2-7,TRBV25-1,TRBD2,TGTGCCAGCAGTTCTAGCGGGACCCACGAGCAGTACTTC,CASSSSGTHEQYF
-,TRBJ2-1,TRBV9,TRBD2,TGTGCCAGCAGCGTAGCAGGCGCAGGAGCGGGAGGGTCATACAATGAGCAGTTCTTC,CASSVAGAGAGGSYNEQFF
-,TRBJ2-7,TRBV7-9,TRBD2,TGTGCCAGCAGCTCACTCGGACTAGCGGGTGGTGAGCAGTACTTC,CASSSLGLAGGEQYF
once,TRBJ1-1,TRBV12-3/TRBV12-4,-,TGTGCCAGCCGTCTTTCGGGGACTGAAGCTTTCTTT,CASRLSGTEAFF
-,TRBJ1-4,TRBV19,TRBD1,TGTGCCAGTAGTGAGACAGGGGTAGCAGTTGAAAAACTGTTTTTT,CASSETGVAVEKLFF
-,TRBJ2-3,TRBV6-5,-,TGTGCCAGCAGTCTACGGGGCACAGATACGCAGTATTTT,CASSLRGTDTQYF
-,TRBJ1-5,TRBV9,-,TGTGCCAGCAGCCCTGAGGGCTTGGGCAATCAGCCCCAGCATTTT,CASSPEGLGNQPQHF
few,TRBJ1-5,TRBV19,-,TGTGCCAGTAGCCGACAGAACAATCAGCCCCAGCATTTT,CASSRQNNQPQHF
-,TRBJ2-3,TRBV24-1,-,TGTGCCACCAGTGATTTCACCGGGAGCACAGATACGCAGTATTTT,CATSDFTGSTDTQYF
once,TRBJ1-1,TRBV7-3,-,TGTGCCAGCAGTAGCGGGCGAACGGGCACTGAAGCTTTCTTT,CASSSGRTGTEAFF
-,TRBJ2-7,TRBV2,-,TGTGCCAGCGGGGATTGGGGGGAGTACGAGCAGTACTTC,CASGDWGEYEQYF
-,TRBJ2-1,TRBV29-1,-,TGCAGCGGGGGGGGACAGTTTTACAATGAGCAGTTCTTC,CSGGGQFYNEQFF
once,TRBJ2-1,TRBV16,-,TGTGCCAGCAGCCCTAACTCGAACAATGAGCAGTTCTTC,CASSPNSNNEQFF
-,TRBJ1-2,TRBV5-6,TRBD1,TGTGCCAGCAGCTTGGCGGGACAGGGAGGCTATGGCTACACCTTC,CASSLAGQGGYGYTF
-,TRBJ2-2,TRBV4-1,-,TGCGCCAGCAGCCAAACTTCACAGGGTTCCGGGGAGCTGTTTTTT,CASSQTSQGSGELFF
once,TRBJ1-4,TRBV5-1,-,TGCGCCAGCAGCTTGGGGGAGGAGGAAAAACTGTTTTTT,CASSLGEEEKLFF
-,TRBJ1-3,TRBV28,TRBD1,TGTGCCAGCAGTGGCGGACAGGGGCTTTCTAGCGGAAACACCATATATTTT,CASSGGQGLSSGNTIYF
-,TRBJ2-2,TRBV28,TRBD2,TGTGCCAGTCGGGGACTAGCCGGGAGAGGGTGGACCGGGGAGCTGTTTTTT,CASRGLAGRGWTGELFF
few,TRBJ1-2,TRBV11-2,-,TGTGCCAGCAGCAAGGGGGACTATGGCTACACCTTC,CASSKGDYGYTF
-,TRBJ1-2,TRBV5-1,TRBD1,TGCGCCAGCAGCTCCCACCCCGGGACAGGCAGTGCTGGCTACACCTTC,CASSSHPGTGSAGYTF
-,TRBJ2-1,TRBV3-1/TRBV3-2,-,TGTGCCAGCAGCCAAGATTGGGTAGCGGAAAACAATGAGCAGTTCTTC,CASSQDWVAENNEQFF
-,TRBJ1-2,TRBV21-1,-,TGTGCCAGCAGCGCTGGACAAAGCTATGGCTACACCTTC,CASSAGQSYGYTF
-,TRBJ1-3,TRBV28,TRBD1,TGTGCCAGCAGTTCCGGGACAGATGGAAACACCATATATTTT,CASSSGTDGNTIYF
-,TRBJ1-5,TRBV7-9,-,TGTGCCAGCAGCTCCGACAGTATAAATCAGCCCCAGCATTTT,CASSSDSINQPQHF
-,TRBJ2-6,TRBV3-1/TRBV3-2,-,TGTGCCAGCAGCGGCCGGGTTACCGCCAACGTCCTGACTTTC,CASSGRVTANVLTF